These 28 T cell receptor beta chains were all obtained from the same sample, sequenced in a study of shared T cell receptors in the human thymus. Sequencing was performed with immunoSEQ multiplex PCR; in TCRdb, only in-frame clones are kept and a portion is missing. Here the sample spans about 660,000 clones, around 89% being singletons. The same data also contributed to another study, on human thymus T cells.

The sample taken for sequencing was thymocytes. The receptors stem from a boy in the first two years of life with a congenital heart defect.

A single count supports this clone. The rearrangement uses TRBV7-8 and TRBJ1-4, with 9 bases that match TRBD1. CDR3 size: 15 residues. The germline gives CDR1 SGHVS, CDR2 FQNEAQ. Trimming at V came to 1 base and at J to 10 bases, leaving 7 bases not matched to a gene. CDR3 coding DNA: TGTGCCAGCAGCTTAGAAGACAGGGGGAGGGGAAAACTGTTTTTT. Translated, it gives CASSLEDRGRGKLFF.

The chain carries TRBV18 and TRBJ2-3, with 11 bases aligning to TRBD2. The CDR3 contains 18 residues. V lost 3 bases to trimming and J lost 1 base; unmatched junction nucleotides: 9. Germline V gene sequence: CDR1 KGHSH, CDR2 LQKENI. CDR3 loop: CASSPTSGNPWGTDTQYF. The CDR3 nucleotides are TGTGCCAGCTCACCGACTAGCGGGAACCCATGGGGCACAGATACGCAGTATTTT.

The chain is built from TRBV18 and TRBJ2-7, with D possibly TRBD2 on 5 matching bases. The CDR3 is 16 residues long. V was shortened by 4 bases and J by 3 bases, with 19 bases between the two germline ends. The germline gives CDR1 KGHSH, CDR2 LQKENI. The CDR3 reads CASSQSRRLISYEQYF. The CDR3 bases are TGTGCCAGCTCACAATCACGGAGGCTCATCAGCTACGAGCAGTACTTC.

This chain links TRBV5-6 with TRBJ1-3, with 10 bases fitting TRBD1. CDR1 and CDR2 from the germline V gene are SGHDT and YYEEEE. There are 18 residues in the CDR3. With 4 bases clipped from V and 1 base from J, the junction kept 11 bases outside the gene matches. The CDR3 region has the DNA TGTGCCAGCAGCCCGGGACAGGGGTTTGTCGGGTCTGGAAACACCATATATTTT. Its translation: CASSPGQGFVGSGNTIYF.

V is TRBV4-2 and J is TRBJ2-7; D unclear. The CDR3 runs to 16 residues. Trimming stripped 1 base from V and 3 bases from J, with 16 bases between. Germline CDR1 and CDR2: LGHNA and YNFKEQ. CDR3 nucleotide sequence: TGTGCCAGCAGCCAAGGAAGGCGCGGCCTAAGCTACGAGCAGTACTTC. It yields the protein CASSQGRRGLSYEQYF.

The V gene is TRBV30, the J gene TRBJ1-1; 7 positions match TRBD1. The J segment lost 2 bases and the V segment lost 4 bases, leaving 7 bases of the junction unmatched. This CDR3 has 14 amino acids. CDR1 is GTSNPN, CDR2 SVGIG, per germline (reference sequence). The CDR3 DNA reads as TGTGCCTGGATCGACGACAGGGTAAACACTGAAGCTTTCTTT. This codes for CAWIDDRVNTEAFF.

The chain employs TRBV18 and TRBJ2-5, with 8 bases matching TRBD1. Trimming at V came to 3 bases and at J to 2 bases, leaving 11 bases not matched to a gene. The CDR3 runs to 17 residues. Germline values: CDR1 KGHSH, CDR2 LQKENI. CDR3 coding DNA: TGTGCCAGCTCACCCGGCCCGTGGGACAGGCGACAAGAGACCCAGTACTTC. Protein product: CASSPGPWDRRQETQYF. Based on the CDR3 plus reference TRBV18 and TRBJ2-5, the full variable domain is NAGVMQNPRHLVRRRGQEARLRCSPMKGHSHVYWYRQLPEEGLKFMVYLQKENIIDESGMPKERFSAEFPKEGPSILRIQQVVRGDSAAYFCASSPGPWDRRQETQYFGPGTRLLVL.

The chain employs TRBV7-9 and TRBJ2-6; D is ambiguous. The V end lost 2 bases, the J end lost 0 bases, and 17 bases lay between the germline ends. The V gene's germline CDR1 is SEHNR and CDR2 FQNEAQ (reference sequence). CDR3 size: 19 residues. CDR3 loop: CASSLTTPLTASGANVLTF. CDR3 coding DNA: TGTGCCAGCAGCTTAACCACACCCCTAACAGCCTCTGGGGCCAACGTCCTGACTTTC.

The chain employs TRBV7-2 and TRBJ2-7, with TRBD2 identical over 9 bases. This CDR3 has 18 amino acids. From germline, CDR1 is SGHTA and CDR2 FQGNSA. Trimming removed 1 base from V and 1 base from J; junction bases left unmatched: 11. The CDR3 nucleotides read TGTGCCAGCAGCTTAGATCGTCTCGGGCGGGAGGGATCCTACGAGCAGTACTTC. Translated: CASSLDRLGREGSYEQYF. The full variable domain, in which reference TRBV7-2 and TRBJ2-7 provide the parts outside the CDR3, is GAGVSQSPSNKVTEKGKDVELRCDPISGHTALYWYRQSLGQGLEFLIYFQGNSAPDKSGLPSDRFSAERTGGSVSTLTIQRTQQEDSAVYLCASSLDRLGREGSYEQYFGPGTRLTVT.

The rearrangement joins TRBV5-1 to TRBJ2-1; 12 bases agree with TRBD2. Germline V CDR1 and CDR2: SGHRS, YFSETQ. The CDR3 is made up of 17 amino acids. V trimming: 0 bases; J trimming: 3 bases; junction bases outside the gene matches: 4. The CDR3 region has the DNA TGCGCCAGCAGCTTGGCTAGCGGGAGGGGCCGCTACAATGAGCAGTTCTTC. Amino acid sequence: CASSLASGRGRYNEQFF.

The rearrangement links TRBV5-6 to TRBJ2-3, with a weak D call TRBD1 (5 bases). The germline V gene encodes CDR1 SGHDT and CDR2 YYEEEE. This CDR3 has 16 amino acids. Trimming removed 3 bases from V and 6 bases from J, with 20 bases in between. CDR3 sequence: CASSSGLRTPGDTQYF. DNA for the CDR3: TGTGCCAGCAGCTCGGGCTTGAGGACCCCAGGGGATACGCAGTATTTT.

The chain uses TRBV2 and TRBJ1-4; D call uncertain. V was shortened by 8 bases and J by 6 bases, with 10 bases between the two germline ends. The germline gives CDR1 SNHLY, CDR2 FYNNEI. This CDR3 region has 12 residues. The CDR3 DNA reads as TGTGCCAGCCTCAACCGGGATGAAAAACTGTTTTTT. Translation: CASLNRDEKLFF.

The V and J genes are TRBV6-5 and TRBJ1-2; TRBD1 might be the D (6 bases). This CDR3 spans 16 amino acids. V was trimmed by 2 bases and J by 4 bases, leaving 17 bases between them. The germline V gene encodes CDR1 MNHEY and CDR2 SVGAGI. CDR3 in amino acids: CASSYGGSPPSYGYTF. The CDR3 DNA follows: TGTGCCAGCAGTTACGGGGGCAGCCCCCCTTCCTATGGCTACACCTTC.

The chain links TRBV7-9 to TRBJ2-7; D is uncertain. V was pared by 8 bases and J by 0 bases, with 14 bases between. The germline gives CDR1 SEHNR, CDR2 FQNEAQ (reference sequence). The CDR3 is 14 residues long. The CDR3 protein is CASPNDKHSYEQYF. In DNA, the CDR3 is TGTGCCAGCCCCAATGACAAGCACTCCTACGAGCAGTACTTC.

Only one count was recorded for this clone. This chain links TRBV4-3 with TRBJ2-3, with 10 nucleotides matching TRBD2. Losses at the gene ends were 4 bases for V and 6 bases for J; bases not matched to a gene: 13. Per germline, CDR1 LGHNA and CDR2 YSLEER. The CDR3 totals 17 residues. The CDR3 loop reads CASSRRTSGYPGDTQYF. The CDR3 bases are TGCGCCAGCAGCCGCCGGACTAGCGGATACCCAGGGGATACGCAGTATTTT.

This rearrangement joins TRBV11-2 to TRBJ2-4; a weak D match, TRBD2 (6 bases). The CDR3 contains 16 residues. Trimming cost V 1 base and J 2 bases, with 12 bases left between them. Germline V gives CDR1 SGHAT, CDR2 FQNNGV. CDR3 residues: CASSLVGGDSKNIQYF. As DNA, the CDR3 is TGTGCCAGCAGCTTAGTGGGCGGGGACTCCAAAAACATTCAGTACTTC.

This clone has just one count. The rearrangement links TRBV5-1 to TRBJ2-7, with 7 bases identical to TRBD2. Germline V gene lookup returns CDR1 SGHRS and CDR2 YFSETQ. The junction had 16 bases not matched to a gene; V was cut back by 4 bases and J by 3 bases. This CDR3 comprises 17 residues. This chain's CDR3 is CASSPREGRVLIYEQYF. The CDR3 DNA reads as TGCGCCAGCAGCCCCAGGGAGGGGAGAGTTTTGATCTACGAGCAGTACTTC.

This chain joins TRBV5-4 and TRBJ2-1, with no clear D. Trimming left V 4 bases short and J 7 bases short, with 12 bases between. Germline CDR1 SGHNT, CDR2 YYREEE (reference sequence). The CDR3 runs to 13 residues. CDR3 amino acids: CASSLAPGNEQFF. As DNA, the CDR3 is TGTGCCAGCAGCCTCGCCCCCGGTAATGAGCAGTTCTTC.

The rearrangement joins TRBV4-2 to TRBJ2-5; a weak D match, TRBD2 (6 bases). V was cut by 3 bases and J by 5 bases, with 10 bases left in between. From germline, CDR1 is LGHNA and CDR2 YNFKEQ. The CDR3 is 13 amino acids. In DNA, the CDR3 is TGTGCCAGCAGCCAGGAGGGGCGCGAGACCCAGTACTTC. This codes for CASSQEGRETQYF.

The chain uses TRBV25-1 and TRBJ2-3; 9 bases map to TRBD2. CDR1 MGHDK and CDR2 SYGVNS come from the germline V gene. With V trimmed by 8 bases and J by 6 bases, 3 bases remained unmatched. The CDR3 has 12 residues. In DNA form, the CDR3 reads TGTGCCAGCGCGGGGGGGGCGGATACGCAGTATTTT. It encodes CASAGGADTQYF.

This clone was observed once. The gene calls are TRBV19 and TRBJ2-1; a weak D match, TRBD2 (7 bases). Germline V gene data show CDR1 as LNHDA and CDR2 as SQIVND (reference sequence). Trimming took 3 bases from V and 9 from J, leaving 15 bases between them. The CDR3 totals 14 residues. CDR3 in amino acids: CASSIQGRGSEQFF. The CDR3 region has the DNA TGTGCCAGTAGTATTCAGGGGAGGGGCAGTGAGCAGTTCTTC.

This clone occurred once. The DNA of the CDR3 is TGTGCCAGCAGCCTCCCAGGGGAAGGGACCACTGAAGCTTTCTTT. Amino acid sequence: CASSLPGEGTTEAFF. The chain combines TRBV14 with TRBJ1-1; possibly TRBD1 for D (6 bases). Trimming took 4 bases from V and 4 from J, leaving 16 bases between them. The CDR3 sequence is 15 residues long. Germline V gives CDR1 SGHDN, CDR2 FVKESK. Together with reference TRBV14 and TRBJ1-1, the CDR3 gives the full variable domain: EAGVTQFPSHSVIEKGQTVTLRCDPISGHDNLYWYRRVMGKEIKFLLHFVKESKQDESGMPNNRFLAERTGGTYSTLKVQPAELEDSGVYFCASSLPGEGTTEAFFGQGTRLTVV.

The chain employs TRBV6-1 and TRBJ2-6; perhaps TRBD1 as D (6 bases). The germline V and J ends were trimmed by 4 bases and 1 base, with 14 bases remaining between them. This CDR3 spans 17 amino acids. Per germline, CDR1 MNHNS and CDR2 SASEGT. The CDR3 DNA reads TGTGCCAGCAGTGTCCGACAGGAACTATCTGGGGCCAACGTCCTGACTTTC. Translating gives CASSVRQELSGANVLTF.

This chain uses TRBV5-4 with TRBJ2-1; 13 nucleotides line up with TRBD2. Germline loops: CDR1 SGHNT, CDR2 YYREEE (reference sequence). The CDR3 totals 18 residues. J gave up 8 bases and V 2 bases, and 13 bases lay outside the gene matches. The CDR3 DNA sequence: TGTGCCAGCAGCTTACAAACCGTGACTAGCGGGAGGAGGTATGAGCAGTTCTTC. Translating it yields CASSLQTVTSGRRYEQFF.

This chain connects TRBV4-3 to TRBJ2-3, with 8 bases lining up with TRBD2. The CDR3 has 20 amino acids. J was trimmed by 2 bases and V by 3 bases; bases with no gene match: 19. The germline gives CDR1 LGHNA, CDR2 YSLEER. Here the CDR3 DNA reads TGCGCCAGCAGCCAGCGTAGGACGGGAGGGCCAGGGGACGTCACAGATACGCAGTATTTT. Protein product: CASSQRRTGGPGDVTDTQYF.

The CDR3 loop reads CASSLRRDCSTDTQYF. The CDR3 DNA is TGTGCCAGCAGCTTACGGCGGGATTGTAGCACAGATACGCAGTATTTT. This sequence joins TRBV7-3 and TRBJ2-3; a possible D gene is TRBD2 (6 bases). This CDR3 comprises 16 residues. Germline CDR1 reads SGHTA; CDR2 reads FQGTGA. The V and J ends lost 2 bases and 0 bases respectively, with 12 bases between them.

The rearrangement joins TRBV4-3 to TRBJ2-1; 9 bases fit TRBD2. CDR1 is LGHNA and CDR2 is YSLEER in the germline V gene. V shed 2 bases and J 8 bases; nucleotides not matched to a gene: 7. The CDR3 has 15 residues. CDR3 nucleotides: TGCGCCAGCAGCCAACGCCTAGCGGGATCCGATGAGCAGTTCTTC. Amino acids: CASSQRLAGSDEQFF.

CDR3 sequence reads: CASSLGFGRRELDEQYF. CDR3 sequence (DNA): TGTGCCAGCAGCTTAGGATTCGGTAGGCGGGAGCTGGACGAGCAGTACTTC. The chain links TRBV11-1 to TRBJ2-7; 7 bases map to TRBD2. V shed 1 base, J shed 5 bases, and the junction held 14 bases outside the gene matches. The CDR3 is 17 residues long. Germline assignment: CDR1 SGHAT and CDR2 FQDESV (reference sequence).